These T cell receptor beta chains were read from a single sample in a study of T-cell reconstitution after alpha-beta-depleted transplantation in children. Using its own MiXCR run on the PCR reads, TCRdb lists one record per CDR3 protein. The sample holds hundreds of thousands of distinct CDR3 sequences, 16% seen once. The sample here was PBMCs from the stem cell graft donor, taken from the stem cell graft. These receptors originate from a human donor who donated a stem cell graft to a child with acute myeloid leukemia. CDR3s include the opening cysteine and the closing phenylalanine or tryptophan. D genes are given only for firm matches. Not every row has a clone size; where given, it reads once, few, many or a size class.

J,D,size,V,DNA,CDR3
TRBJ2-5,TRBD2,few,TRBV6-1,TGTGCCAGCAGTGAAGGAGCGGGGGGCCAAGAGACCCAGTACTTC,CASSEGAGGQETQYF
TRBJ2-4,.,many,TRBV6-1,TGTGCCAGCAGAGCGGACAGAGCCAAAAACATTCAGTACTTC,CASRADRAKNIQYF
TRBJ2-3,.,many,TRBV20-1,TGCAGTGCTAGAGACCAGGCCGGGTATACGCAGTATTTT,CSARDQAGYTQYF
TRBJ2-1,.,.,TRBV7-2,TGTGCCAGCAGCTTAGCCGAGGTAGATGAGCAGTTCTTC,CASSLAEVDEQFF
TRBJ1-6,.,.,TRBV20-1,TGCAGTGCTAGGGATAGGGGCTCGATCGGCTCCTATAATTCACCCCTCCACTTT,CSARDRGSIGSYNSPLHF
TRBJ1-1,.,few,TRBV24-1,TGTGCCACCAGTGATTCTAAGTTGGTGAACACTGAAGCTTTCTTT,CATSDSKLVNTEAFF
TRBJ2-1,TRBD2,.,TRBV20-1,TGCAGTGCTAGAGACTCCCTAACTAGCGGAGACTACAATGAGCAGTTCTTC,CSARDSLTSGDYNEQFF
TRBJ2-2,.,many,TRBV12-3/TRBV12-4,TGTGCCAGCAGTATTCACACCGGGGAGCTGTTTTTT,CASSIHTGELFF
TRBJ2-2,TRBD1,many,TRBV20-1,TGCAGTGCCAATAAAGACAGGGTAAACACCGGGGAGCTGTTTTTT,CSANKDRVNTGELFF
TRBJ1-2,.,few,TRBV6-2/TRBV6-3,TGTGCCAGCAGTTACTCCTCAAGAGGCTACACCTTC,CASSYSSRGYTF
TRBJ2-1,.,.,TRBV7-2,TGTGCCAGCAGCAGCTACCGGGAAGACTGGCAGTTCTTC,CASSSYREDWQFF
TRBJ1-6,.,many,TRBV15,TGTGCCACCAGCAGAGATACCAGTGACAGACCTGACTTT,CATSRDTSDRPDF
TRBJ2-1,.,many,TRBV20-1,TGCAGTGTCAGGCCCCTTACAGGGCGCAATGAGCAGTTCTTC,CSVRPLTGRNEQFF
TRBJ2-1,.,many,TRBV12-3/TRBV12-4,TGTGCCGTAAAAGGAGGGGGCGGAAGAAATGAGCAGTTCTTC,CAVKGGGGRNEQFF
TRBJ1-1,TRBD1,few,TRBV7-2,TGTGCCAGCAGCTTATGGACAGGCTTGAACACTGAAGCTTTCTTT,CASSLWTGLNTEAFF
TRBJ2-3,TRBD2,many,TRBV20-1,TGCAGTGCTACAAAGCCTAGCGGGCGCACAGATACGCAGTATTTT,CSATKPSGRTDTQYF
TRBJ1-2,.,.,TRBV7-2,TGTGCCAGCAGCTTAGCAGGACTGAGGGAATATGGCTACACCTTC,CASSLAGLREYGYTF
TRBJ2-7,TRBD1,few,TRBV29-1,TGCAGCGTAGATGGAGGGGACAGGGGACCGTGGGAGCAGTACTTC,CSVDGGDRGPWEQYF
TRBJ2-2,.,many,TRBV20-1,TGCAGTGCTAGAGATCTGCGGGAGAACACCGGGGAGCTGTTTTTT,CSARDLRENTGELFF
TRBJ1-1,.,.,TRBV12-3/TRBV12-4,TGTGCCAGCAGTTTCCGCCTGGAGGGGAATGGTATGAACACTGAAGCTTTCTTT,CASSFRLEGNGMNTEAFF
TRBJ2-1,TRBD2,few,TRBV15,TGTGCCACCAGCAGAGATGGGGGGGATTACAATGAGCAGTTCTTC,CATSRDGGDYNEQFF
TRBJ2-1,.,.,TRBV6-2/TRBV6-3,TGTGCCAGCAGTACTACTAGATTAGAGCAGTTCTTC,CASSTTRLEQFF
TRBJ1-6,TRBD1,.,TRBV7-2,TGTGCCAGCAGAAAGCTTCAGGGGGCGCGGAATTCACCCCTCCACTTT,CASRKLQGARNSPLHF
TRBJ2-1,TRBD1,many,TRBV5-1,TGCGCCAGCATGGACGAGGGACAGAAAAACAATGAGCAGTTCTTC,CASMDEGQKNNEQFF
TRBJ1-4,TRBD1,many,TRBV29-1,TGCAGCGCGACACAGGGGCTAACTAATGAAAAACTGTTTTTT,CSATQGLTNEKLFF
TRBJ2-5,TRBD2,many,TRBV6-5,TGTGCCAGCAGTTACACTGGGACTAGCGGGGGACAAGAGACCCAGTACTTC,CASSYTGTSGGQETQYF
TRBJ2-7,.,.,TRBV5-3,TGTGCCATGAGCTTGGGCGAGGGGAACGAGCAGTACTTC,CAMSLGEGNEQYF
TRBJ1-6,.,few,TRBV18,TGTGCCAGCTCACCGATGGGGGTGACGGGATCGAATTCACCCCTCCACTTT,CASSPMGVTGSNSPLHF
TRBJ1-6,.,.,TRBV20-1,TGCAGTGCTCGGGACACGACCTCCTATAATTCACCCCTCCACTTT,CSARDTTSYNSPLHF
TRBJ2-1,TRBD1,few,TRBV29-1,TGCAGCGTACGGAGAGCGGGACAGGGCTACAATGAGCAGTTCTTC,CSVRRAGQGYNEQFF
TRBJ1-6,.,few,TRBV15,TGTGCCACCAGCAGAGTTTTGGATTATAATTCACCCCTCCACTTT,CATSRVLDYNSPLHF
TRBJ2-1,TRBD1,many,TRBV20-1,TGCAGTGCTTTGGGACAGGGGCTCTACAATGAGCAGTTCTTC,CSALGQGLYNEQFF
TRBJ1-1,TRBD1,few,TRBV20-1,TGCAGTGCTAGAGAGACAGGGGGCATCACTGAAGCTTTCTTT,CSARETGGITEAFF
TRBJ2-7,.,.,TRBV7-9,TGTGCCAGCAGCATCACAGTTCACCCCTACGAGCAGTACTTC,CASSITVHPYEQYF
TRBJ2-7,.,few,TRBV15,TGTGCCACCAGCAGAGGGGTAACAGGGAGCTACGAGCAGTACTTC,CATSRGVTGSYEQYF
TRBJ2-5,.,many,TRBV12-3/TRBV12-4,TGTGCCAGCAGTTTAAAGGAAGAGACCCAGTACTTC,CASSLKEETQYF
TRBJ1-1,.,.,TRBV5-1,TGCGCCAGCAGCTTTGACAGTTATAACACTGAAGCTTTCTTT,CASSFDSYNTEAFF
TRBJ2-1,.,many,TRBV29-1,TGCAGCGTCGTCTCTCGTTCCTACAATGAGCAGTTCTTC,CSVVSRSYNEQFF
TRBJ2-6,.,many,TRBV28,TGTGCCAGCCTCTCTGGGGCCAACGTCCTGACTTTC,CASLSGANVLTF
TRBJ1-1,TRBD1,.,TRBV11-2,TGTGCCAGCAGCTGGACAGGTCACCTGAACACTGAAGCTTTCTTT,CASSWTGHLNTEAFF
TRBJ2-1,.,few,TRBV7-2,TGTGCCAGCAGCTTAGTCCGGGGTGGTGGCTACAATGAGCAGTTCTTC,CASSLVRGGGYNEQFF
TRBJ2-1,TRBD2,few,TRBV7-9,TGTGCCAGCAGCATCTCCGTGGTAGCGGGGGACAATGAGCAGTTCTTC,CASSISVVAGDNEQFF
TRBJ2-1,.,many,TRBV24-1,TGTGCCACCAGTGATCCCGGGACAACAAACAATGAGCAGTTCTTC,CATSDPGTTNNEQFF
TRBJ2-5,TRBD2,many,TRBV29-1,TGCAGCGTTCATTATCTTCGGACTAGCGGGGAAGAGACCCAGTACTTC,CSVHYLRTSGEETQYF
TRBJ1-2,.,many,TRBV9,TGTGCCAGCAGCGTAGCCGGGACATATCATTCTGGCTACACCTTC,CASSVAGTYHSGYTF
TRBJ2-1,TRBD1,many,TRBV20-1,TGCAGTGCCCAGGGGGACTCCTACAATGAGCAGTTCTTC,CSAQGDSYNEQFF
TRBJ2-1,TRBD1,.,TRBV5-1,TGCGCCAGCAGCTTGGGGGACAGGGTAAACAATGAGCAGTTCTTC,CASSLGDRVNNEQFF
TRBJ1-6,.,many,TRBV20-1,TGCAGTGCTAGAGAACCGAATAATTCACCCCTCCACTTT,CSAREPNNSPLHF
TRBJ2-5,.,.,TRBV20-1,TGCAGTGCTTCAGTCCAGGGAGAGACCCAGTACTTC,CSASVQGETQYF
TRBJ1-5,.,many,TRBV6-5,TGTGCCAGCAGTTACTCAGGCAGGGGCGACAATCAGCCCCAGCATTTT,CASSYSGRGDNQPQHF